Following are 21 T cell receptor beta chains from one sample sequenced in a study of tumor-infiltrating lymphocytes in primary liver carcinoma. Unsorted bulk tissue of roughly 18-31 mg yielded co-extracted RNA and DNA. From around 500 ng of total RNA, TCR beta-specific cDNA was reverse-transcribed using a constant-region primer. Three nested multiplex PCR rounds of slightly modified ARM-PCR generated TCR beta libraries. Each of the first two PCR rounds ran around 10 cycles with TRBV1-TRBV30 forward and C-beta reverse primers. TCRdb re-analysed the multiplex PCR reads in MiXCR, keeping a single row per CDR3 protein. The table shows roughly 80,000 distinct CDR3 sequences, with 71% occurring only once. The sequenced sample was liver tumor tissue from sampling region 4. This sample's subset: tumor region T4, right-lateral pole. The receptors were sampled from a woman aged 60-75 years with primary liver carcinoma and hepatitis B virus infection.

Concerning this clonotype: Germline is not matched at one junction end, which may reflect a read error. The chain carries TRBV10-2 and TRBJ1-1; D not certain. The CDR3 is made up of 14 amino acids. The germline V gene encodes CDR1 WSHSY and CDR2 SAAADI. DNA for the CDR3: TGCGCCAGCAGTGCAAGAGTATTTGCCTCTGAAGTTTTCTTT. Its translation is CASSARVFASEVFF.

As for this clonotype: A much bigger clone sits one base away, suggesting this may be a read error. The chain carries TRBV7-9 and TRBJ1-1; 8 bases match TRBD1. The CDR3 has 14 amino acids. From germline, CDR1 is SEHNR and CDR2 FQNEAQ (reference sequence). The CDR3 here is CASSFSAGGTGAFF. Here the CDR3 DNA reads TGTGCCAGCAGCTTTTCAGCAGGGGGCACTGGAGCTTTCTTT.

Notes on this clonotype: An end of the junction does not agree with germline; a read error may underlie this. This rearrangement joins TRBV6-5 to TRBJ2-5; TRBD2 might be the D (5 bases). The DNA end lines up better with TRBJ2-1; the J call may be wrong. Per germline, CDR1 MNHEY and CDR2 SVGAGI. The CDR3 length is 15 residues. CDR3 nucleotides: TGTGCAAGCAGTTACTCTCATGACCCCGGGGAGACCCAGTTCTTC. Its translation: CASSYSHDPGETQFF.

The rearrangement uses TRBV29-1 and TRBJ2-3; the D call may be TRBD1 or TRBD2 (5 bases each). The V and J ends lost 7 bases and 1 base respectively, with 18 bases between them. The CDR3 is 15 residues long. Germline CDR1 reads SQVTM; CDR2 reads ANQGSEA. DNA for the CDR3: TGCAGCGCCAGAGGGGTACGGGAAGGCACAGATACGCAGTATTTT. Its translation is CSARGVREGTDTQYF.

This sequence joins TRBV18 and TRBJ2-5; D gene uncertain. Trimming took off 2 bases at V and 4 bases at J, with 8 bases between the two ends. The CDR3 sequence is 13 residues long. Per the germline V gene, CDR1 is KGHSH and CDR2 is LQKENI. The CDR3 region is CASSPSTTETQYF. CDR3 sequence (DNA): TGTGCCAGCTCACCATCGACGACAGAGACCCAGTACTTC. Drawing the rest from reference TRBV18 and TRBJ2-5, the complete variable domain is NAGVMQNPRHLVRRRGQEARLRCSPMKGHSHVYWYRQLPEEGLKFMVYLQKENIIDESGMPKERFSAEFPKEGPSILRIQQVVRGDSAAYFCASSPSTTETQYFGPGTRLLVL.

Comments on this clonotype: A read error may produce the germline difference seen at one junction end. The chain joins TRBV11-3 to TRBJ2-1; the D gene could be TRBD1 or TRBD2 (5 bases each). CDR1 SGHNT and CDR2 YENEEA come from the germline V gene. This CDR3 comprises 14 residues. The DNA of the CDR3 is TGTGCCAGCAGATTAGAGGGGTCGCGGAATGGGCAGTTCTTC. As protein: CASRLEGSRNGQFF.

About this clonotype: The conserved phenylalanine or tryptophan normally closing the CDR3 is absent here, so this likely arose from a read error. Because the CDR3's place on the DNA is in doubt, the DNA is left out and the CDR3 is given as listed by TCRdb. The CDR3 protein is CASSTQSIYGNTL. The gene calls are TRBV12-3 or TRBV12-4 and TRBJ1-2. Termini included, the CDR3 measures 13 amino acids.

On this clonotype itself: A read error may produce the germline difference seen at one junction end. This chain joins TRBV11-3 and TRBJ2-1; D may match TRBD1 or TRBD2 (6 bases each). Germline assignment: CDR1 SGHNT and CDR2 YENEEA. The CDR3 contains 14 residues. CDR3 coding DNA: TGTGCCGGCCTCCGGACGGGGGCCTACGATGAGCGGTCCTTC. Translating it yields CAGLRTGAYDERSF.

The CDR3 DNA is TGTGCCAGCCTGCTCGGGTCGGATAGGCAGTTCTTC. It codes for CASLLGSDRQFF. The chain carries TRBV6-1 and TRBJ2-1; D is uncertain. The CDR3 loop spans 12 amino acids. With 8 bases removed from V and 12 bases from J, the gap between germline ends came to 17 bases. Per the germline V gene, CDR1 is MNHNS and CDR2 is SASEGT.

Comment on this clonotype: The junction differs from germline at one of its ends, possibly a read error. The chain couples TRBV20-1 to TRBJ1-2; no firm D call. The CDR3 is 13 amino acids. The germline gives CDR1 DFQATT, CDR2 SNEGSKA (reference sequence). CDR3 protein: CCASSTDRYGYTF. The CDR3 nucleotides are TGCTGTGCTAGTTCCACGGACCGCTATGGCTACACCTTC.

About this clonotype: The junction departs from the called germline gene at one end, perhaps through a read error. V is TRBV2 and J is TRBJ2-1; 7 bases map to TRBD2. The CDR3 has 18 amino acids. Germline V gene sequence: CDR1 SNHLY, CDR2 FYNNEI. CDR3 bases: TGTGCCAGCCAGGCTAGACGGGCGGGAGCAGTGGACTACAATGAGCAATTCTTC. Translation gives CASQARRAGAVDYNEQFF. The entire variable domain, with the rest obtained from reference TRBV2 and TRBJ2-1, is as follows: EPEVTQTPSHQVTQMGQEVILRCVPISNHLYFYWYRQILGQKVEFLVSFYNNEISEKSEIFDDQFSVERPDGSNFTLKIRSTKLEDSAMYFCASQARRAGAVDYNEQFFGPGTRLTVL.

This clonotype was observed many times. This chain connects TRBV10-2 to TRBJ2-7; perhaps TRBD2 as D (6 bases). The germline CDR1 and CDR2 sequences are WSHSY and SAAADI. V was shortened by 2 bases and J by 0 bases, with 8 bases between the two germline ends. The CDR3 is 14 residues long. The CDR3 is CASSESGFSYEQYF. CDR3 nucleotide sequence: TGCGCCAGCAGTGAGAGCGGGTTCTCCTACGAGCAGTACTTC.

With respect to this clonotype: Being one base from a much bigger clone, this may be a read error. Lacking the conserved final phenylalanine or tryptophan, this CDR3 likely reflects a read error. DNA of the CDR3: TGTGCCAGCAGCTCCAAACTAGCGGGAGGGTCCACAGATACGCAGTATTTA. As protein: CASSSKLAGGSTDTQYL. V and J are TRBV5-4 and TRBJ2-3, with 13 bases matching TRBD2. Germline V gives CDR1 SGHNT, CDR2 YYREEE (reference sequence). Unmatched junction bases numbered 6, after V lost 3 bases and J lost 2 bases. CDR3 length equals 17 residues.

As regards this clonotype: One end of the junction varies from germline; a read error may be responsible. This chain links TRBV6-1 with TRBJ2-7; D might be TRBD1 or TRBD2, each matching 5 bases. Germline V gene data show CDR1 as MNHNS and CDR2 as SASEGT. The CDR3 is made up of 14 amino acids. The chain's CDR3 is CASSGGRGSDEQCF. In nucleotides, the CDR3 is TGTGCCAGCAGTGGAGGACGGGGCTCGGACGAGCAGTGCTTC.

Comments on this clonotype: A much larger clone is a single base away; this may be a read error. The V gene is TRBV5-6, the J gene TRBJ2-5; tentatively, D is TRBD1 (5 bases). Germline CDR1 reads SGHDT; CDR2 reads YYEEEE. The CDR3 is 17 amino acids. The CDR3, as DNA: TGTGCCAACAGCTTGTCCAGGGCAGATCTCCAACAAGAGACCCAGTACTTC. The encoded protein is CANSLSRADLQQETQYF.

Comments on this clonotype: An end of the junction differs from the germline gene, which may be a read error. V gene TRBV4-2 combines with J gene TRBJ2-7, with 13 bases matching TRBD2. Germline V lookup: CDR1 LGHNA, CDR2 YNFKEQ. This CDR3 comprises 16 residues. The CDR3 DNA is TGTGCCAGCAGCCTCAGGACTAGCGGGAGTGTCAACGAGCAGCACTTT. Encoded protein: CASSLRTSGSVNEQHF.

Only a few counts were recorded for this clonotype. The chain has TRBV18 and TRBJ2-7, with TRBD2 identical over 12 bases. There are 15 residues in the CDR3. Germline assignment: CDR1 KGHSH and CDR2 LQKENI. V was pared by 6 bases and J by 5 bases, with 8 bases of the junction left unmatched. The CDR3 DNA reads TGTGCCAGCTCGATGACTAGCGGGAGCTTCCACGAGCAGTACTTC. This translates into CASSMTSGSFHEQYF.

This clonotype was counted a few times. At one end the junction does not follow the germline gene, possibly because of a read error. The chain combines TRBV11-3 with TRBJ2-7, with D perhaps matching TRBD1 or TRBD2 (6 bases each). The CDR3 has 16 amino acids. Germline CDR1 is SGHNT and CDR2 is YENEEA. The CDR3 spells CASSTRGTLPSYEQYF. The CDR3 bases are TGTGCCAGCAGCACCCGCGGGACACTACCTTCCTACGAGCAGTATTTC.

Remarks on this clonotype: At one end the junction does not follow the germline gene, possibly because of a read error. The chain uses TRBV11-3 and TRBJ1-1; the D gene is possibly TRBD1 (6 bases). The CDR3 has 14 amino acids. Germline V gene sequence: CDR1 SGHNT, CDR2 YENEEA. The DNA of the CDR3 is TGTGCCATCAGCTACGGGGGGCCGGGCACTGAAGCTTTCTTT. Protein sequence: CAISYGGPGTEAFF.

The V gene is TRBV11-2, the J gene TRBJ2-3; 7 bases map to TRBD2. J gave up 11 bases and V 1 base, and 18 bases lay outside the gene matches. CDR1 and CDR2 from the germline V gene are SGHAT and FQNNGV. The CDR3 is made up of 17 amino acids. CDR3 sequence reads: CASSLGGLTYMSGRQYF. The CDR3 DNA sequence: TGTGCCAGCAGCTTAGGGGGACTAACGTACATGTCAGGTAGGCAGTATTTT.

With regard to this clonotype: A junction end diverges from the germline sequence, so it may reflect a read error. This chain links TRBV5-1 with TRBJ2-2; 10 nucleotides align to TRBD2. Germline assignment: CDR1 SGHRS and CDR2 YFSETQ. There are 18 residues in the CDR3. The CDR3 DNA is TGCACCAGCAGCTTGGTCCCTAGCGGGAGTCAGAACACCGGGGAGCTGTTTTTT. Protein: CTSSLVPSGSQNTGELFF.